Included here is one T cell receptor (beta chain) sequence, with context. The antigen is not known. This sample was taken from a study of vaccination effects on CD4 cells after COVID-19. Across the study: Sampling occurred a median 72 days post second dose, range 14 to 241.

The CDR3 runs to 14 residues. Per germline, CDR1 SGDLS and CDR2 YYNGEE. Trimming removed 2 bases at V and 0 bases at J, with 7 bases between. Study results and caveats: Early timepoints after infection were absent, and convalescent patients were few in the study. Both infection-induced and vaccine-induced clones contracted markedly at late post-vaccination timepoints.

Here immunoSEQ multiplex PCR was the method, and the copy in TCRdb shows in-frame clones only, minus some. Of around 46,000 clones in the sample, about 74% are singletons; the top ten hold more than 12%. Expansion of antigen-specific CD4+ T cells with viral peptide pools was carried out by the ViraFEST assay before sequencing. Subsequent to 10 days of culture, CD4+ T cells were isolated. Every participant took two doses of the BNT162b2 or mRNA-1273 vaccine. They grew roughly 2 million PBMC in each well, adding around 10 IU/ml IL-2 and around 9.6 ug/ml peptides. This clonotype was sampled from a human donor who received a COVID-19 vaccine. The chain carries TRBV9 and TRBJ2-3; D possibly corresponds to TRBD1 (5 bases). The sample here was CD4+ T cells from PBMCs cultured with HCoV-OC43 spike peptides, taken after COVID-19 vaccination. Subset indicated: HCoV-OC43 spike overlapping peptide pool stimulation. The CDR3 sequence is CASSVRTSTDTQYF. Here the CDR3 DNA reads TGTGCCAGCAGCGTCCGGACAAGCACAGATACGCAGTATTTT.